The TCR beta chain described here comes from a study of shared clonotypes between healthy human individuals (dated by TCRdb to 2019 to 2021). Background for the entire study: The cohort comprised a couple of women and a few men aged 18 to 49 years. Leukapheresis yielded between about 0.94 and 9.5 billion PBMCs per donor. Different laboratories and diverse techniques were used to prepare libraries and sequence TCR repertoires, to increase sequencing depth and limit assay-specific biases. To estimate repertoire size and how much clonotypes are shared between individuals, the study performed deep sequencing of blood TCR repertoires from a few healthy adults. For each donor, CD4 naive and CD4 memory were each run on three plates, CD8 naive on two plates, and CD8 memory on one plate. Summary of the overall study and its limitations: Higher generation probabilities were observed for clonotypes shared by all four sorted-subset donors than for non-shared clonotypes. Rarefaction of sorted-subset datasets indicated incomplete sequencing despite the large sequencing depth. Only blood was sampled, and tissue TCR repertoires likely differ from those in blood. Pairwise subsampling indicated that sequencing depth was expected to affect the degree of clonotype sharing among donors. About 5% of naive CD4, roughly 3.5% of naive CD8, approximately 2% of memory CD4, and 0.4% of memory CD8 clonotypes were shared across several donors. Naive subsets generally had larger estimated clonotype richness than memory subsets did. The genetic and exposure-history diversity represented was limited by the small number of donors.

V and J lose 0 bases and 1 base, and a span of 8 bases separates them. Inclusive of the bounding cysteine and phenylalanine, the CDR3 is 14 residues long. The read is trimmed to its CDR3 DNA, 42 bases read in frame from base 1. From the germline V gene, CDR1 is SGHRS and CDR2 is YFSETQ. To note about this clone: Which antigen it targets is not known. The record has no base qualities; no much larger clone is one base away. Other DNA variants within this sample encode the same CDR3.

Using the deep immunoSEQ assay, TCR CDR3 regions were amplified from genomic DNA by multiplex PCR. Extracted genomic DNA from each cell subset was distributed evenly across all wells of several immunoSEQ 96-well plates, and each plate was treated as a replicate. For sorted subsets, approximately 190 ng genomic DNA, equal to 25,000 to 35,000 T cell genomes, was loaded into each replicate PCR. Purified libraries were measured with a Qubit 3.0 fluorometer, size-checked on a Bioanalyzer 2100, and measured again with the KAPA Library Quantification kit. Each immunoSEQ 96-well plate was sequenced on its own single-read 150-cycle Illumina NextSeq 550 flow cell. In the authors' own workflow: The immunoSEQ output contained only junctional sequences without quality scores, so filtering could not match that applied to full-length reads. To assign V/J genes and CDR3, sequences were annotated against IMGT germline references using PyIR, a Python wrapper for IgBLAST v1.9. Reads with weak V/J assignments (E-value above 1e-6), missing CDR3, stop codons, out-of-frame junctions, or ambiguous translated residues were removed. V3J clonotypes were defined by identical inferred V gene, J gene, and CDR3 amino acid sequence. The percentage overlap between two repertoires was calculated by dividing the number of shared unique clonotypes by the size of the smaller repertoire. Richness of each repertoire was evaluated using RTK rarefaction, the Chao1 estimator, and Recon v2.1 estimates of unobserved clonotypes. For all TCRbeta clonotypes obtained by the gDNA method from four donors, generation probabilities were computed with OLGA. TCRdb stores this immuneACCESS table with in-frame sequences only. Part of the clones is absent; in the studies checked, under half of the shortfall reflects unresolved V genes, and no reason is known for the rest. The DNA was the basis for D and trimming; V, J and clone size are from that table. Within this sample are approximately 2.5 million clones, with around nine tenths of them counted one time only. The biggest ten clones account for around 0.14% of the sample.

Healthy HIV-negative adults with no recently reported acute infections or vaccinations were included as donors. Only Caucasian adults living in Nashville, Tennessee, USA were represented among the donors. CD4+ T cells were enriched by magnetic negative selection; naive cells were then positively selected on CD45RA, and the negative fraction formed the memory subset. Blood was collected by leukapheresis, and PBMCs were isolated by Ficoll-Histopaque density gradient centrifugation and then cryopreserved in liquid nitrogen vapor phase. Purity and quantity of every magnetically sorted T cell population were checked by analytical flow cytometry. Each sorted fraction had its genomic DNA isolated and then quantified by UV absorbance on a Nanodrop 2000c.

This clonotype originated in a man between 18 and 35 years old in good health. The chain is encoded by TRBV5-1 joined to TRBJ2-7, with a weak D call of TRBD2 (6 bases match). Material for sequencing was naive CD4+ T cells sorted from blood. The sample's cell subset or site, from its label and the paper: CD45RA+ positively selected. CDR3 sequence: CASSLGDSSYEQYF. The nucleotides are TGCGCCAGCAGCTTGGGGGACTCATCCTACGAGCAGTACTTC.